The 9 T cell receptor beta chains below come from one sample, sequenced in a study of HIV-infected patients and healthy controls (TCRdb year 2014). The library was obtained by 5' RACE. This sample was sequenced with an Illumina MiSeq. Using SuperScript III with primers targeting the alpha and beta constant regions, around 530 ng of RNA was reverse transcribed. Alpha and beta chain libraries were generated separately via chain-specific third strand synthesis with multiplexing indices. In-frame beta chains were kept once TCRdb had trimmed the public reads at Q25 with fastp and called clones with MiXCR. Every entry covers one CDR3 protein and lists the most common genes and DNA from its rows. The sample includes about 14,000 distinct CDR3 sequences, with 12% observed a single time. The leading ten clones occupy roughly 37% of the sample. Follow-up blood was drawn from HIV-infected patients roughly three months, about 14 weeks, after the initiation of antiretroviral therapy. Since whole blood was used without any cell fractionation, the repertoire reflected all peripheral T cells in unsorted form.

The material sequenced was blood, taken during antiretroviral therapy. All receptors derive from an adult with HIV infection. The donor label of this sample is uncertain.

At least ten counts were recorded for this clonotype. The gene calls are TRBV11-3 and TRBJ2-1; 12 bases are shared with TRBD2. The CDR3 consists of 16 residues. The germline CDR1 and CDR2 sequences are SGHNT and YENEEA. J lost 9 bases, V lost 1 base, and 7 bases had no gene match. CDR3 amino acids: CASSLGLAGGEGEQFF. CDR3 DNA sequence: TGTGCCAGCAGCTTAGGGCTAGCGGGAGGGGAAGGTGAGCAGTTCTTC.

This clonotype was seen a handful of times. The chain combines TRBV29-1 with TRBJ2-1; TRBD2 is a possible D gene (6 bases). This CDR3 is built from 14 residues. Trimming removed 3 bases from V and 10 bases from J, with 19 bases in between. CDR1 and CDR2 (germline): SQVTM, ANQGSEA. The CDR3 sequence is CSVEVEGMSMEQFF. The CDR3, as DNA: TGCAGCGTTGAGGTGGAGGGGATGTCGATGGAGCAGTTCTTC.

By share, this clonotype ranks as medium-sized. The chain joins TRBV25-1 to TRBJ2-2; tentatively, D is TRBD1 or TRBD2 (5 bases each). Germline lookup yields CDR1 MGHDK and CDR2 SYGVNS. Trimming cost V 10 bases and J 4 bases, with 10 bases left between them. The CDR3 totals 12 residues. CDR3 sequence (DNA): TGTGCCACTCGGGACGGCACCGGGGAGCTGTTTTTT. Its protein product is CATRDGTGELFF.

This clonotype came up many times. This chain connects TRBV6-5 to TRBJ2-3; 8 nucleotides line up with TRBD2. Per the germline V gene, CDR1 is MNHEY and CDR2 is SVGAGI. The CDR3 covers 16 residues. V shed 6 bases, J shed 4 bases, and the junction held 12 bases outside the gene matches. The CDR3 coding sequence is TGTGCCAGCAGCCGGAACGCGGGAGGATGGGCAGATACGCAGTATTTT. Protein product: CASSRNAGGWADTQYF.

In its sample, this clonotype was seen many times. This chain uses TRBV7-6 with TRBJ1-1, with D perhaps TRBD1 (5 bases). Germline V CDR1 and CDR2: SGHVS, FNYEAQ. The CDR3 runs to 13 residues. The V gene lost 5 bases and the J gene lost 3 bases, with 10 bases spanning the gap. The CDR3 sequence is CASSLLGDTEAFF. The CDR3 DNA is TGTGCCAGCAGCCTATTAGGGGACACTGAAGCTTTCTTT.

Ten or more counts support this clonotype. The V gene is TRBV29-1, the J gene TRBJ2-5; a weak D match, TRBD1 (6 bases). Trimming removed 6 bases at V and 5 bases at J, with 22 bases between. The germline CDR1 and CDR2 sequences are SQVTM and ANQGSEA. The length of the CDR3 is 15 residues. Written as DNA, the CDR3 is TGCAGCGTCGCTCCCAGGGGTTTCGCTACGGAGACCCAGTACTTC. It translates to CSVAPRGFATETQYF.

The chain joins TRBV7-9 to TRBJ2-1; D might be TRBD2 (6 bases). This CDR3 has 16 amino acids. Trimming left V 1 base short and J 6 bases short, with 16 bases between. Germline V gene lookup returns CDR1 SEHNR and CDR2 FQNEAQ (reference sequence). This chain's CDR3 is CASSLVSGGSFNEQFF. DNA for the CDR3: TGTGCCAGCAGCTTAGTATCCGGGGGTAGCTTCAATGAGCAGTTCTTC.

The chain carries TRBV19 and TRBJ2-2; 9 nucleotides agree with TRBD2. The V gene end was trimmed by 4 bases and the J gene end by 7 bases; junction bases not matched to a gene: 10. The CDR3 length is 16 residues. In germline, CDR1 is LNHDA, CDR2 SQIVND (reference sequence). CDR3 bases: TGTGCCAGTAGTAAACAAGCGGGGGGCCTCGGCGGGGAGCTGTTTTTT. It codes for CASSKQAGGLGGELFF.

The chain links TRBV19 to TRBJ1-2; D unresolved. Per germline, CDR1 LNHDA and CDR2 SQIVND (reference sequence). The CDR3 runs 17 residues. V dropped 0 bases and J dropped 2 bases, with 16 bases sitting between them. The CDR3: CASSIDPAIRRNYGYTF. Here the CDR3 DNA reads TGTGCCAGTAGTATAGATCCGGCAATTAGGAGGAACTATGGCTACACCTTC. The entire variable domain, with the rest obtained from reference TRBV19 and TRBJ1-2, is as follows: DGGITQSPKYLFRKEGQNVTLSCEQNLNHDAMYWYRQDPGQGLRLIYYSQIVNDFQKGDIAEGYSVSREKKESFPLTVTSAQKNPTAFYLCASSIDPAIRRNYGYTFGSGTRLTVV.